This paragraph covers one T cell receptor (beta chain) sequence. Its antigen is not identified. Germline V gene lookup returns CDR1 LNHDA and CDR2 SQIVND (reference sequence). Trimming stripped 5 bases from V and 3 bases from J, with 16 bases between. The CDR3 is 15 residues long. Both TCR beta VDJ combination and CDR3 sequence profiling were carried out. Genomic DNA was the template for this profiling. Via MiXCR, TCRdb re-called the reads, giving one row per CDR3 protein. This sample has 150,000 to 200,000 distinct CDR3 sequences; approximately 50% occur once, and the top ten carry 9.7%. The data stem from a study of CD8+CD57+ T cells in acquired aplastic anemia. Study-level findings and limits: Around 27 CD8+ CDR3 sequences occurred in both the patients and the controls.

Only patients with CD8+CD57+ cell expansion on flow cytometry were chosen for sequencing. The specimen was sorted CD4+, CD8+, or CD8+CD57+ T cells (not recorded which) from PBMCs. This sequence was found in a human donor with aplastic anemia. V is TRBV19 and J is TRBJ1-2; D perhaps matches TRBD1 (6 bases). The CDR3 DNA sequence: TGTGCCAGTAGTCCCGGTAGGGGGTTGTACTATGGCTACACCTTC. Its protein is CASSPGRGLYYGYTF.